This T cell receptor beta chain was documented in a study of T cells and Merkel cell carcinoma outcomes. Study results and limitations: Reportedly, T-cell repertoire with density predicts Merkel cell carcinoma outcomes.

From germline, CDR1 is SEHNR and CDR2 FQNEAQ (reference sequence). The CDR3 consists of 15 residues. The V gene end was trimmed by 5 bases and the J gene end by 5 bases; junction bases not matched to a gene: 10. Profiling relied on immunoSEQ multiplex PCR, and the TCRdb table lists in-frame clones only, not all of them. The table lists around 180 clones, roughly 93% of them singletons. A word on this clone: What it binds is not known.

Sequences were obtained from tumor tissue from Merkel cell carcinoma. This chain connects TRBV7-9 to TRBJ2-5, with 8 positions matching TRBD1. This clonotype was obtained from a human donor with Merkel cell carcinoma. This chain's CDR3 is CASSQVGRGRETQYF. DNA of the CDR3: TGTGCCAGCAGCCAGGTCGGCAGGGGGCGTGAGACCCAGTACTTC. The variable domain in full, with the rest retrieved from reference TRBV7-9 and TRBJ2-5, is DTGVSQNPRHKITKRGQNVTFRCDPISEHNRLYWYRQTLGQGPEFLTYFQNEAQLEKSRLLSDRFSAERPKGSFSTLEIQRTEQGDSAMYLCASSQVGRGRETQYFGPGTRLLVL.